Below are 29 T cell receptor beta chains sequenced from a single sample in a study of B cell selection in AIRE deficiency. The sorted conventional CD4 T cells were gated as CD4+CD127+. TCRdb's copy holds only in-frame clones and misses some; the assay was immunoSEQ multiplex PCR. Among about 25,000 clones listed, 95% to 98% were seen once. The material sequenced was CD4+CD127+ conventional T cells sorted from PBMCs. The receptor source for this set is a human donor in good health.

This chain uses TRBV12-2 with TRBJ2-7; no check of the table's D call, TRBD1, against the DNA was made. TRBV12-2 is a documented pseudogene. The CDR3 is made up of 16 amino acids. CDR3 residues: CASRLQPGTGSHEQYF. DNA of the CDR3: TGTGCAAGTCGCTTACAACCCGGGACAGGTAGCCACGAGCAGTACTTC.

V and J are TRBV2 and TRBJ2-5, with D maybe TRBD1 (7 bases). The J call may be faulty, since TRBJ2-7 better matches the DNA end. The CDR3 is 14 residues long. Germline CDR1 is SNHLY and CDR2 is FYNNEI. Here the CDR3 reads CASSETGRFDEQYF. CDR3 coding DNA: TGTGCCAGCAGTGAGACAGGGAGGTTCGACGAGCAGTACTTC.

The rearrangement joins TRBV28 to TRBJ2-5; possibly TRBD2 for D (8 bases). In germline, CDR1 is MDHEN, CDR2 SYDVKM. V shed 4 bases and J shed 8 bases, with 20 bases lying between them. The CDR3 extends over 15 amino acids. CDR3 sequence reads: CASSSGGGRQGTQYF. The DNA for the CDR3 is TGTGCCAGCAGTTCCGGGGGGGGGCGACAGGGAACCCAGTACTTC.

The chain is built from TRBV11-1 and TRBJ2-7, with 7 bases that match TRBD1. The trim removed 5 bases at V and 3 bases at J, leaving 4 bases unmatched. CDR3 length equals 13 residues. Looked up from germline, CDR1 is SGHAT and CDR2 is FQDESV (reference sequence). The CDR3 loop is CASSDRVSYEQYF. In DNA form, the CDR3 reads TGTGCCAGCAGCGACAGGGTTAGCTACGAGCAGTACTTC.

V and J are TRBV5-6 and TRBJ2-2, with TRBD2 matching over 7 bases. CDR1 and CDR2 (germline): SGHDT, YYEEEE. The CDR3 has 15 residues. Trimming at V came to 3 bases and at J to 2 bases, leaving 4 bases not matched to a gene. The chain's CDR3 is CASSSGLGNTGELFF. CDR3 nucleotide sequence: TGTGCCAGCAGCTCAGGACTAGGAAACACCGGGGAGCTGTTTTTT. The variable domain in full, with the rest retrieved from reference TRBV5-6 and TRBJ2-2, is DAGVTQSPTHLIKTRGQQVTLRCSPKSGHDTVSWYQQALGQGPQFIFQYYEEEERQRGNFPDRFSGHQFPNYSSELNVNALLLGDSALYLCASSSGLGNTGELFFGEGSRLTVL.

V is TRBV10-3 and J is TRBJ2-5; 8 bases are a match to TRBD2. CDR3 size: 14 residues. In germline, CDR1 is ENHRY, CDR2 SYGVKD. V trimming: 3 bases; J trimming: 5 bases; junction bases outside the gene matches: 5. The DNA for the CDR3 is TGTGCCATCAGTGAAAGCGGGAGTCAGGAGACCCAGTACTTC. Protein: CAISESGSQETQYF.

The chain has TRBV5-1 and TRBJ1-6; 7 nucleotides align to TRBD1. V was pared by 4 bases and J by 4 bases, with 5 bases of the junction left unmatched. This CDR3 has 15 residues. The germline V gene encodes CDR1 SGHRS and CDR2 YFSETQ. This CDR3 is CASSRQGGYNSPLHF. CDR3 DNA sequence: TGCGCCAGCAGCCGGCAGGGGGGTTATAATTCACCCCTCCACTTT. Based on the CDR3 plus reference TRBV5-1 and TRBJ1-6, the full variable domain is KAGVTQTPRYLIKTRGQQVTLSCSPISGHRSVSWYQQTPGQGLQFLFEYFSETQRNKGNFPGRFSGRQFSNSRSEMNVSTLELGDSALYLCASSRQGGYNSPLHFGNGTRLTVT.

The gene calls are TRBV6-1 and TRBJ2-7, with D unresolved. Per germline, CDR1 MNHNS and CDR2 SASEGT. The CDR3 contains 15 residues. With 6 bases removed from V and 3 bases from J, the gap between germline ends came to 18 bases. CDR3 DNA: TGTGCCAGCAGGGCGACACAGAATAGTCTCTACGAGCAGTACTTC. Translation: CASRATQNSLYEQYF.

The CDR3 nucleotides read TGTGCCAGCAGCTTAGTGCGGGAGATCAGGTTCTTC. It translates to CASSLVREIRFF. The chain employs TRBV7-2 and TRBJ2-1; 7 bases are shared with TRBD2. Germline-derived CDR1 and CDR2 are SGHTA and FQGNSA. This CDR3 spans 12 amino acids. The J segment lost 15 bases and the V segment lost 1 base, leaving 6 bases of the junction unmatched.

The chain uses TRBV29-1 and TRBJ2-7, with 9 bases fitting TRBD1. This CDR3 contains 14 residues. The germline V gene encodes CDR1 SQVTM and CDR2 ANQGSEA. V gave up 7 bases and J gave up 5 bases; unmatched junction bases: 12. CDR3 sequence (DNA): TGCAGCGGTGCTGACAAGGGACAGGGTAACGAGCAGTACTTC. This sequence encodes CSGADKGQGNEQYF.

The V gene is TRBV11-2, the J gene TRBJ1-5, with TRBD1 matching over 7 bases. CDR3 length equals 15 residues. Germline CDR1 SGHAT, CDR2 FQNNGV. Trimming took 3 bases from V and 1 from J; bases not matched to a gene: 3. The CDR3 DNA sequence: TGTGCCAGCAGCTTCAGACAGGGAAGCAATCAGCCCCAGCATTTT. Translation gives CASSFRQGSNQPQHF.

The V call is TRBV7-2, the J call TRBJ2-5; tentative D call: TRBD1 (8 bases). There are 14 residues in the CDR3. Germline CDR1 is SGHTA and CDR2 is FQGNSA. V was clipped by 3 bases and J by 5 bases, with 13 bases between them. The CDR3 loop reads CASSFHRGGETQYF. CDR3 nucleotide sequence: TGTGCCAGCAGCTTCCACAGGGGGGGGGAGACCCAGTACTTC.

The gene calls are TRBV2 and TRBJ2-1; the D call may be TRBD1 or TRBD2 (5 bases each). Germline CDR1 is SNHLY and CDR2 is FYNNEI. V was trimmed by 8 bases and J by 8 bases, leaving 19 bases between them. The CDR3 sequence is 14 residues long. The CDR3 sequence is CASGGAVQGHEQFF. The CDR3 DNA reads as TGTGCCAGCGGGGGTGCGGTTCAGGGCCATGAGCAGTTCTTC.

This clone was counted a single time. V gene TRBV7-3 combines with J gene TRBJ2-5; D unresolved. The CDR3 runs 11 residues. V lost 5 bases and J 10 bases, leaving 11 bases between the germline ends. CDR1 and CDR2 (germline): SGHTA, FQGTGA. In DNA, the CDR3 is TGTGCCAGCAGCCGCATGGGCGGCCAGTACTTC. Translating it yields CASSRMGGQYF.

The genes are TRBV11-2 and TRBJ2-2; TRBD2 aligns across 8 bases. The germline CDR1 and CDR2 sequences are SGHAT and FQNNGV. Germline trimming cut 0 bases from V and 5 bases from J; bases unmatched to any gene: 2. The CDR3 is 15 residues long. As DNA, the CDR3 is TGTGCCAGCAGCTTAGAACCGGGAGGGACCGGGGAGCTGTTTTTT. Protein sequence: CASSLEPGGTGELFF.

The chain employs TRBV28 and TRBJ2-7; D is perhaps TRBD2 (6 bases). Germline CDR1 reads MDHEN; CDR2 reads SYDVKM. The CDR3 spans 16 residues. The V gene lost 4 bases and the J gene lost 6 bases, with 22 bases spanning the gap. CDR3: CASSSPYGGPSGEQYF. CDR3 DNA: TGTGCCAGCAGTTCCCCATACGGAGGGCCCTCTGGCGAGCAGTACTTC.

V gene TRBV5-1 combines with J gene TRBJ2-7; 9 bases agree with TRBD2. V lost 4 bases to trimming and J lost 7 bases; unmatched junction nucleotides: 9. The length of the CDR3 is 14 residues. Per germline, CDR1 SGHRS and CDR2 YFSETQ. In nucleotides, the CDR3 is TGCGCCAGCAGCCCGGCGGGACTAGCCTTTGAGCAGTACTTC. Translation gives CASSPAGLAFEQYF.

V and J are TRBV29-1 and TRBJ1-1; D gene unclear. This CDR3 has 13 amino acids. The germline V and J ends were trimmed by 2 bases and 2 bases, with 9 bases remaining between them. Germline CDR1 SQVTM, CDR2 ANQGSEA. The CDR3 here is CSVELSGNTEAFF. The DNA for the CDR3 is TGCAGCGTTGAATTGTCAGGAAACACTGAAGCTTTCTTT. Full variable domain (missing parts from reference TRBV29-1 and TRBJ1-1): SAVISQKPSRDICQRGTSLTIQCQVDSQVTMMFWYRQQPGQSLTLIATANQGSEATYESGFVIDKFPISRPNLTFSTLTVSNMSPEDSSIYLCSVELSGNTEAFFGQGTRLTVV.

About this clone itself: The junction shows a germline mismatch at one end, possibly a read error. CDR3 nucleotide sequence: TGTGCCAGCAGCCTAGCGGGAGACTACGAGCAGTACTTC. It is translated as CASSLAGDYEQYF. This chain joins TRBV7-8 and TRBJ2-7; 10 positions agree with TRBD2. Germline CDR1 reads SGHVS; CDR2 reads FQNEAQ. The CDR3 runs 13 residues.

This chain's CDR3 is CASGLDGTSVRNEQFF. Here the CDR3 DNA reads TGTGCTAGTGGTTTGGATGGGACTAGCGTTCGCAATGAGCAGTTCTTC. The chain recombines TRBV12-5 with TRBJ2-1; 10 nucleotides agree with TRBD2. Germline assignment: CDR1 LGHNT and CDR2 FRNRAP. CDR3 length equals 16 residues. Trimming at V came to 1 base and at J to 6 bases, leaving 6 bases not matched to a gene.

The rearrangement joins TRBV7-8 to TRBJ1-1; D is undetermined. Trimming removed 1 base at V and 3 bases at J, with 9 bases between. Germline values: CDR1 SGHVS, CDR2 FQNEAQ. This CDR3 comprises 14 residues. The CDR3: CASSLVPGDTEAFF. The CDR3 region has the DNA TGTGCCAGCAGCTTAGTTCCTGGGGACACTGAAGCTTTCTTT. The full variable domain, with the rest looked up from reference TRBV7-8 and TRBJ1-1, is GAGVSQSPRYKVAKRGQDVALRCDPISGHVSLFWYQQALGQGPEFLTYFQNEAQLDKSGLPSDRFFAERPEGSVSTLKIQRTQQEDSAVYLCASSLVPGDTEAFFGQGTRLTVV.

The chain joins TRBV7-9 to TRBJ1-4; 9 nucleotides line up with TRBD1. Germline CDR1 is SEHNR and CDR2 is FQNEAQ (reference sequence). V lost 0 bases to trimming and J lost 8 bases; unmatched junction nucleotides: 4. The CDR3 is 15 residues long. Here the CDR3 DNA reads TGTGCCAGCAGCTTAGCGGGACAGGGACGGGAAAAACTGTTTTTT. Translated, it gives CASSLAGQGREKLFF.

This rearrangement joins TRBV29-1 to TRBJ2-3; a possible D gene is TRBD1 (7 bases). CDR1 SQVTM and CDR2 ANQGSEA come from the germline V gene. The CDR3 runs 14 residues. V was pared by 4 bases and J by 3 bases, with 14 bases between. CDR3 bases: TGCAGCGTTGGGCGGGACAGTTTAACAGATACGCAGTATTTT. Translation gives CSVGRDSLTDTQYF.

The chain combines TRBV7-2 with TRBJ1-2, with D perhaps matching TRBD1 (5 bases). CDR1 SGHTA and CDR2 FQGNSA come from the germline V gene. With 1 base removed from V and 8 bases from J, the gap between germline ends came to 20 bases. CDR3 length equals 16 residues. The CDR3 loop is CASSLVSGGRSFGYTF. In DNA form, the CDR3 reads TGTGCCAGCAGCTTAGTTTCCGGGGGAAGGAGTTTCGGCTACACCTTC.

This clone has only a few counts. The CDR3 is CASSLAGGGVPYEQYF. The CDR3 DNA sequence: TGTGCCAGCAGCTTAGCTGGGGGGGGCGTACCCTACGAGCAGTACTTC. This chain links TRBV11-1 with TRBJ2-7; D is possibly TRBD2 (7 bases). Germline V gene data show CDR1 as SGHAT and CDR2 as FQDESV (reference sequence). The V and J ends lost 0 bases and 2 bases respectively, with 14 bases between them. The CDR3 runs 16 residues.

The chain recombines TRBV29-1 with TRBJ2-1; no clear D gene. The CDR3 is 14 residues long. The V end lost 1 base, the J end lost 3 bases, and 10 bases lay between the germline ends. Looked up from germline, CDR1 is SQVTM and CDR2 is ANQGSEA. This CDR3 reads CSVEVYTGYNEQFF. The CDR3, as DNA: TGCAGCGTTGAAGTTTATACTGGCTACAATGAGCAGTTCTTC.

The rearrangement links TRBV5-1 to TRBJ1-6; D may be TRBD1 (5 bases). CDR3 length equals 18 residues. The V end lost 1 base, the J end lost 0 bases, and 14 bases lay between the germline ends. From germline, CDR1 is SGHRS and CDR2 YFSETQ. The CDR3 loop reads CASSLSGTKSSYNSPLHF. The CDR3 bases are TGCGCCAGCAGCTTGTCAGGGACGAAGAGCTCCTATAATTCACCCCTCCACTTT.

The rearrangement uses TRBV13 and TRBJ2-3; D is ambiguous. Germline-derived CDR1 and CDR2 are PRHDT and FYEKMQ (reference sequence). The CDR3 contains 11 residues. Trimming cost V 6 bases and J 3 bases, with 4 bases left between them. The CDR3 protein is CASSQTDTQYF. CDR3 coding DNA: TGTGCCAGCAGTCAAACAGATACGCAGTATTTT.

This sequence joins TRBV28 and TRBJ2-3, with no clear D. V lost 1 base, J lost 5 bases, and 4 bases lay in between. From germline, CDR1 is MDHEN and CDR2 SYDVKM. The CDR3 sequence is 12 residues long. CDR3 sequence reads: CASSLSGDTQYF. In nucleotides, the CDR3 is TGTGCCAGCAGTTTATCGGGAGATACGCAGTATTTT.